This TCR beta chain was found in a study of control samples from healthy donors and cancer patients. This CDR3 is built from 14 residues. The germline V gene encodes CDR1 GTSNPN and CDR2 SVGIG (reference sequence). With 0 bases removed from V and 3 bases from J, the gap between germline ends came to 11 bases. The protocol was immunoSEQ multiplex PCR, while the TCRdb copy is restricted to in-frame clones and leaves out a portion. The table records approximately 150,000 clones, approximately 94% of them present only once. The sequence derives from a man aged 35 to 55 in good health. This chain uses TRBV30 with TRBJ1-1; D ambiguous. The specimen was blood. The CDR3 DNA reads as TGTGCCTGGAGTGTCATGACGACGGACACTGAAGCTTTCTTT. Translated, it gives CAWSVMTTDTEAFF.